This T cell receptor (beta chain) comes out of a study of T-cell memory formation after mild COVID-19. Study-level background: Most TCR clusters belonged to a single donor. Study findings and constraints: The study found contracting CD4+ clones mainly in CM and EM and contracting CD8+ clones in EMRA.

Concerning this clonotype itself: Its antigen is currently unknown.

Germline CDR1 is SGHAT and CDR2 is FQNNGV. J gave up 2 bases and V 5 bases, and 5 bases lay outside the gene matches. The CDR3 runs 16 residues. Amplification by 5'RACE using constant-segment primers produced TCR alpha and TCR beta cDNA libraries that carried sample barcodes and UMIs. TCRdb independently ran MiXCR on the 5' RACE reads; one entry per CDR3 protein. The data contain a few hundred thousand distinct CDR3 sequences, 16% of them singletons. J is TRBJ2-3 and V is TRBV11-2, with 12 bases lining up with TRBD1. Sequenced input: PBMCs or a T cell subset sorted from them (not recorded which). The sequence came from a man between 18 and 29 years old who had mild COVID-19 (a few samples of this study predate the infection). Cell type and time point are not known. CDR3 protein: CASSPRDRGLTDTQYF. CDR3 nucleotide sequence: TGTGCCAGCAGCCCCCGGGACAGGGGGCTCACAGATACGCAGTATTTT.